This T cell receptor beta chain appears in the sequencing data of a study of cytomegalovirus exposure and HLA in healthy donors. Study observations and caveats: Evidence from a later analysis indicated that most CMV-associated TCR beta chains looked HLA-restricted. Association of a missense DCLRE1C variant with TCR beta V- and J-gene trimming was reported in a later analysis. Across donors, sequencing depth was assumed by presence/absence analyses to be roughly uniform.

As to this clone: No antigen is known for it. Other DNA sequences from this sample encode an identical CDR3 as well.

With 60 Vbeta and 13 Jbeta primers, the PCR was carried out. Sequencing used immunoSEQ multiplex PCR; TCRdb keeps in-frame clones, though not all of them. Its table records some 48,000 clones. The germline V gene has CDR1 SNHLY and CDR2 FYNNEI. The CDR3 runs to 14 residues. V dropped 0 bases and J dropped 2 bases, with 7 bases sitting between them. Each donor's status was that of a healthy bone marrow donor. The chain uses TRBV2 and TRBJ1-2, with D possibly TRBD1 on 6 matching bases. The sequencing sample was made of PBMCs. This TCR came from a woman aged 40 to 49 in good health and CMV-seronegative. The CDR3 sequence is CASSEATGNYGYTF. CDR3 coding DNA: TGTGCCAGCAGTGAAGCAACAGGGAACTATGGCTACACCTTC.